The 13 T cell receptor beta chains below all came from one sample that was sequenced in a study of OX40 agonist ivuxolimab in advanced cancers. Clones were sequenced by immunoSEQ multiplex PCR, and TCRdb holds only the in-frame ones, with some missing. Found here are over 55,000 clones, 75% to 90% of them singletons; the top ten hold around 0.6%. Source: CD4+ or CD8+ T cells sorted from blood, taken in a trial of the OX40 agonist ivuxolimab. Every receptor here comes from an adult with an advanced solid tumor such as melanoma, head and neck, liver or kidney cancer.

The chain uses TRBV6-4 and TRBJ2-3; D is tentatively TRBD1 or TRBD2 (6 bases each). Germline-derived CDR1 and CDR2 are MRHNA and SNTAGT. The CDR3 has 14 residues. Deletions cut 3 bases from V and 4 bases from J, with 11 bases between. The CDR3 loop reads CASSETGAPDTQYF. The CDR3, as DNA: TGTGCCAGCAGTGAAACGGGGGCCCCAGATACGCAGTATTTT.

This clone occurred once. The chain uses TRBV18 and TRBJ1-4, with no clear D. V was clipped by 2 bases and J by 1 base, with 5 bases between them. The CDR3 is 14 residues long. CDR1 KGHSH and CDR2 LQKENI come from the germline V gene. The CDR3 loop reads CASSPGLTNEKLFF. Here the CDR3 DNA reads TGTGCCAGCTCACCAGGGTTAACTAATGAAAAACTGTTTTTT.

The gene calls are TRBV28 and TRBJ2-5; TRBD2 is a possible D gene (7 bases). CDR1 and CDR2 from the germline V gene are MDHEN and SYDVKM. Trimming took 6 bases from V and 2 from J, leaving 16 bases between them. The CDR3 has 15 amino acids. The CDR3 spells CASRMPAGTQETQYF. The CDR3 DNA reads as TGTGCCAGCAGGATGCCAGCGGGGACACAAGAGACCCAGTACTTC.

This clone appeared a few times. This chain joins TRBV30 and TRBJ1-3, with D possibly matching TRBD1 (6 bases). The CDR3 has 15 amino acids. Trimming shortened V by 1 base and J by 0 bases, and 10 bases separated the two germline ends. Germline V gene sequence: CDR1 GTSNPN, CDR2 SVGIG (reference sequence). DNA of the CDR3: TGTGCCTGGAGTGCACAGGGTGTCTCTGGAAACACCATATATTTT. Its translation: CAWSAQGVSGNTIYF.

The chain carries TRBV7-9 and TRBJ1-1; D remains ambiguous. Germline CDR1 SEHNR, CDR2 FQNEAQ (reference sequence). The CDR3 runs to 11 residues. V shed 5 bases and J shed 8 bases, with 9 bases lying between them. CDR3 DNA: TGTGCCAGCAGCGCTCAAGGCGAAGCTTTCTTT. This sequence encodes CASSAQGEAFF.

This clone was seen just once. The CDR3 DNA reads as TGTGCCAGCAGCTTGGACAGGGGGCTGTACAATGAGCAGTTCTTC. The encoded protein is CASSLDRGLYNEQFF. V and J are TRBV5-8 and TRBJ2-1; 9 bases are shared with TRBD1. Germline CDR1 is SGHTS and CDR2 is YDEGEE. The CDR3 is 15 residues long. Trimming took 0 bases from V and 4 from J; bases not matched to a gene: 2. The full variable domain, in which reference TRBV5-8 and TRBJ2-1 provide the parts outside the CDR3, is EAGVTQSPTHLIKTRGQQATLRCSPISGHTSVYWYQQALGLGLQFLLWYDEGEERNRGNFPPRFSGRQFPNYSSELNVNALELEDSALYLCASSLDRGLYNEQFFGPGTRLTVL.

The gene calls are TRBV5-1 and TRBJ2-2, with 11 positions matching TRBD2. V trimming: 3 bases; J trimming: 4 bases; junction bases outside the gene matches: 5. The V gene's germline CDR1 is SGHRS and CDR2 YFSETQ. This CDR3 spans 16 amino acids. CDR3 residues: CASSSGTSGTTGELFF. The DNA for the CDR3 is TGCGCCAGCAGCTCAGGGACTAGCGGCACCACCGGGGAGCTGTTTTTT. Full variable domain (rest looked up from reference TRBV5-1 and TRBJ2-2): KAGVTQTPRYLIKTRGQQVTLSCSPISGHRSVSWYQQTPGQGLQFLFEYFSETQRNKGNFPGRFSGRQFSNSRSEMNVSTLELGDSALYLCASSSGTSGTTGELFFGEGSRLTVL.

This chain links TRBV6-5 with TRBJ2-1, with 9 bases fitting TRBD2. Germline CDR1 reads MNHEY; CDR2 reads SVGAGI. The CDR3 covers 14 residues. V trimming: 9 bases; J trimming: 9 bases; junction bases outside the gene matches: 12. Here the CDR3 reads CASRSSGSLGEQFF. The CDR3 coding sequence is TGTGCCAGTAGGAGTAGCGGGAGCTTAGGTGAGCAGTTCTTC.

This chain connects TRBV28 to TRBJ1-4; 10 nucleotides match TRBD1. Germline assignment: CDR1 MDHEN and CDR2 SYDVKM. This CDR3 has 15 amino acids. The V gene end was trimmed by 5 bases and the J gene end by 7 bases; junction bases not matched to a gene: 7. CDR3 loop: CASSATGTGVEKLFF. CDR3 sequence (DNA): TGTGCCAGCAGTGCGACCGGGACAGGGGTTGAAAAACTGTTTTTT.

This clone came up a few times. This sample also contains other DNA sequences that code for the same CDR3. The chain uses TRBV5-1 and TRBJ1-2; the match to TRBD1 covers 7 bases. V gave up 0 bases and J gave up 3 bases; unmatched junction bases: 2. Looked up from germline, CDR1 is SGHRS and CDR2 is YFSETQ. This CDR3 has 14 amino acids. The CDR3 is CASSLGQGDYGYTF. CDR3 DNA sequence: TGCGCCAGCAGCTTGGGACAGGGAGACTATGGCTACACCTTC.

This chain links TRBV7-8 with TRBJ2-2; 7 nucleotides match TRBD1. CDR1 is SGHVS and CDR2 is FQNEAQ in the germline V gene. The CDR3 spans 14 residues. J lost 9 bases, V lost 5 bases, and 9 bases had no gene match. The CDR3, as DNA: TGTGCCAGCAGCCACGACAGGGTTTCTAGGGAGCTGTTTTTT. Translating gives CASSHDRVSRELFF.

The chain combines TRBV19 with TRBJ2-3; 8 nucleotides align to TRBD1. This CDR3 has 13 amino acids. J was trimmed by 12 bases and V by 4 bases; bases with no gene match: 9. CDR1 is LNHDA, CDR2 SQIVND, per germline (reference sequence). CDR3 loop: CASSRRTGIHQYF. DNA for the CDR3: TGTGCCAGTAGTAGACGGACAGGGATCCACCAGTATTTT.

The CDR3 region is CASSLLQDTEAFF. The CDR3 nucleotides are TGCGCCAGCAGCTTGCTCCAGGACACTGAAGCTTTCTTT. The gene calls are TRBV5-1 and TRBJ1-1; D is uncertain. CDR1 and CDR2 (germline): SGHRS, YFSETQ. The V end was cut by 1 base, the J end by 3 bases, with 7 bases between. The CDR3 runs 13 residues.